This passage covers 9 T cell receptor beta chains from one sample sequenced in a study of blood T cell repertoires in COVID-19. Profiling relied on immunoSEQ multiplex PCR, and the TCRdb table lists in-frame clones only, not all of them. The data contain some 490,000 clones, less than 90% of them singletons. The sequencing input was PBMCs or T cells enriched from blood (not recorded which). The receptors shown here come from a woman aged 55-69 years who had recovered from COVID-19.

The chain recombines TRBV27 with TRBJ2-1, with 11 bases aligning to TRBD1. This CDR3 region has 15 residues. J gave up 4 bases and V 5 bases, and 4 bases lay outside the gene matches. CDR1 is MNHEY and CDR2 is SMNVEV in the germline V gene (reference sequence). CDR3 in amino acids: CASSPGTGGYNEQFF. DNA of the CDR3: TGTGCCAGCAGTCCGGGGACAGGGGGGTACAATGAGCAGTTCTTC.

V gene TRBV5-1 combines with J gene TRBJ2-1, with 9 bases identical to TRBD1. This CDR3 has 16 residues. V lost 0 bases, J lost 1 base, and 2 bases stayed unmatched. The germline CDR1 and CDR2 sequences are SGHRS and YFSETQ. In DNA form, the CDR3 reads TGCGCCAGCAGCTTGGGGGGACAGGGTTCCTACAATGAGCAGTTCTTC. Its protein is CASSLGGQGSYNEQFF.

This rearrangement joins TRBV7-2 to TRBJ1-2; D is perhaps TRBD1 (5 bases). CDR1 and CDR2 from the germline V gene are SGHTA and FQGNSA. Between the trimmed V and J ends, which lost 0 bases and 3 bases, there was a span of 11 bases. The CDR3 totals 15 residues. CDR3 sequence: CASSLAGGVYYGYTF. CDR3 DNA: TGTGCCAGCAGCTTAGCGGGGGGGGTTTACTATGGCTACACCTTC.

This sequence joins TRBV5-1 and TRBJ2-7; 11 bases fit TRBD1. Germline assignment: CDR1 SGHRS and CDR2 YFSETQ. Germline trimming cut 2 bases from V and 6 bases from J; bases unmatched to any gene: 4. The CDR3 sequence is 14 residues long. DNA for the CDR3: TGCGCCAGCAGCTTCTCCGGGACAGGGGGCGAGCAGTACGTC. Amino acids: CASSFSGTGGEQYV.

The count of this clone is one. The gene calls are TRBV6-5 and TRBJ2-6; no firm D call. Germline V lookup: CDR1 MNHEY, CDR2 SVGAGI. V lost 9 bases, J lost 0 bases, and 6 bases lay in between. The CDR3 extends over 13 amino acids. The CDR3 loop reads CASHNSGANVLTF. The CDR3 DNA follows: TGTGCCAGTCACAACTCTGGGGCCAACGTCCTGACTTTC.

This clone was counted once. The V gene is TRBV15, the J gene TRBJ1-5; 8 nucleotides agree with TRBD1. This CDR3 is 15 amino acids long. V lost 3 bases and J lost 5; bases outside the gene matches: 6. Per germline, CDR1 LNHNV and CDR2 YYDKDF (reference sequence). CDR3 sequence: CATSRRTGTYQPQHF. CDR3 nucleotide sequence: TGTGCCACCAGCAGGAGGACAGGGACCTATCAGCCCCAGCATTTT.

The table lists this clone with a few counts. The chain links TRBV12-5 to TRBJ1-1; D may be TRBD1 (6 bases). The CDR3 has 13 residues. From germline, CDR1 is LGHNT and CDR2 FRNRAP. Trimming took 6 bases from V and 7 from J, leaving 15 bases between them. The CDR3 DNA reads as TGTGCTAGTGGCAAATTACAGGGCGGTGAAGCTTTCTTT. This encodes CASGKLQGGEAFF.

The J gene is TRBJ2-3, the V gene TRBV6-2 or TRBV6-3; a possible D gene is TRBD1 (6 bases). This CDR3 has 14 residues. The germline V and J ends were trimmed by 5 bases and 5 bases, with 14 bases remaining between them. The V gene's germline CDR1 is MNHEY and CDR2 SVGEGT. Here the CDR3 reads CASSDAGTIDTQYF. For the CDR3, the DNA is TGTGCCAGCAGTGACGCCGGGACAATAGATACGCAGTATTTT.

The chain recombines TRBV7-9 with TRBJ1-5; D is undetermined. Germline V gene lookup returns CDR1 SEHNR and CDR2 FQNEAQ (reference sequence). This CDR3 has 15 amino acids. The germline V and J ends were trimmed by 1 base and 5 bases, with 12 bases remaining between them. The CDR3 coding sequence is TGTGCCAGCAGCTTAGGGTTAGGAGGAGATCAGCCCCAGCATTTT. Amino acids: CASSLGLGGDQPQHF.